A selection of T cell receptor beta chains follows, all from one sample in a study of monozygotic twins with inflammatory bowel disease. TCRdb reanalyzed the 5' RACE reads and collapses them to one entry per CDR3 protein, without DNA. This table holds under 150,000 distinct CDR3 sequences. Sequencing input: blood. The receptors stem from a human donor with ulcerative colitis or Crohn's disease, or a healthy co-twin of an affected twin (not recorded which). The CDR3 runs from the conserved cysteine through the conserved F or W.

CASSTSGGNSNQPQHF TRBJ1-5 16 TRBV19
CASSVQGVIGQPQHF TRBJ1-5 15 TRBV19
CASSGDYGYTF TRBJ1-2 11 TRBV27
CASSISAGVRGLYGYTF TRBJ1-2 17 TRBV19
CASSSGRIGGAEKLFF TRBJ1-4 16 TRBV18
CASSSTSGTVMMHEQYF TRBJ2-7 17 TRBV5-1
CASSFRDQGEDTQYF TRBJ2-3 15 TRBV18
CASNSFWPGFDTGELFF TRBJ2-2 17 TRBV11-2
CSAPRGLGFYEQYF TRBJ2-7 14 TRBV20-1
CSARDSYTEAFF TRBJ1-1 12 TRBV20-1
CASSLRQGATEAFF TRBJ1-1 14 TRBV7-2
CASSLGGGALYEQYF TRBJ2-7 15 TRBV7-2
CASSPWDSQNYEQYF TRBJ2-7 15 TRBV7-2
CASRATGLYGYTF TRBJ1-2 13 TRBV6-5
CASSLRGTSGNTIYF TRBJ1-3 15 TRBV12-3/TRBV12-4
CASSPWGDTQYF TRBJ2-3 12 TRBV18
CASRSQGAVKNIQYF TRBJ2-4 15 TRBV6-1
CASSQAHRNTEAFF TRBJ1-1 14 TRBV4-2
CASSLPAGGSSYNEQFF TRBJ2-1 17 TRBV18
CASHSGVNTEAFF TRBJ1-1 13 TRBV2
CASSVGKQANTGELFF TRBJ2-2 16 TRBV9
CASSLEQGNGELFF TRBJ2-2 14 TRBV5-5
CASSFGRGASTDTQYF TRBJ2-3 16 TRBV5-4
CASRFTSGESNEQFF TRBJ2-1 15 TRBV6-5
CASTRNSQYNEQFF TRBJ2-1 14 TRBV4-2
CSARDRGRADTQYF TRBJ2-3 14 TRBV20-1
CSARAIQGINIGKLFF TRBJ1-4 16 TRBV20-1